Listed here are 17 T cell receptor beta chains from one sample, sequenced in a study of cytomegalovirus exposure and HLA in healthy donors. The PCR was carried out with 60 Vbeta primers and 13 Jbeta primers. TCRdb's table, derived via immunoSEQ multiplex PCR, lists solely in-frame clones and lacks some. Of roughly 150,000 clones in the sample, around four fifths are singletons; the top ten hold 2.5%. The sequenced sample was PBMCs. The receptors shown here come from a boy aged 2 to 10 in good health and CMV-seronegative.

The rearrangement uses TRBV12-5 and TRBJ2-2, with no clear D. Germline-derived CDR1 and CDR2 are LGHNT and FRNRAP. The germline V and J ends were trimmed by 6 bases and 6 bases, with 8 bases remaining between them. The CDR3 sequence is 12 residues long. CDR3 amino acids: CASGRNSGELFF. CDR3 coding DNA: TGTGCTAGTGGGAGGAATTCCGGGGAGCTGTTTTTT.

The chain recombines TRBV9 with TRBJ2-2, with 8 bases fitting TRBD1. V lost 4 bases and J lost 6; bases outside the gene matches: 8. The length of the CDR3 is 15 residues. Germline values: CDR1 SGDLS, CDR2 YYNGEE. The CDR3 sequence: CASSPPGTGSGELFF. The CDR3 nucleotides are TGTGCCAGCAGCCCCCCGGGGACAGGTTCCGGGGAGCTGTTTTTT.

The chain combines TRBV28 with TRBJ2-7, with D tentatively TRBD1 (6 bases). CDR3 size: 14 residues. The V gene's germline CDR1 is MDHEN and CDR2 SYDVKM. Trimming pared 3 bases from V and 3 bases from J, leaving 12 bases between. CDR3 DNA sequence: TGTGCCAGCAGTTTTCGGGGACAACTCTACGAGCAGTACTTC. This codes for CASSFRGQLYEQYF.

This clone appeared once. The chain couples TRBV5-6 to TRBJ1-2, with a weak D call TRBD1 (5 bases). Trimming took 4 bases from V and 8 from J, leaving 12 bases between them. The CDR3 runs 12 residues. Per the germline V gene, CDR1 is SGHDT and CDR2 is YYEEEE. DNA of the CDR3: TGTGCCAGCAGCGCGGGGGACCTGGGCTACACCTTC. Encoded protein: CASSAGDLGYTF.

This chain uses TRBV5-3 with TRBJ2-7, with D maybe TRBD2 (5 bases). TRBV5-3 is sorted into the ORF group, with uncertain function. This CDR3 comprises 16 residues. Trimming stripped 10 bases from V and 2 bases from J, with 25 bases between. The CDR3 region has the DNA TGTGCCGGAGGTAAACGCGCGGAAGATTTCCCCTACGAGCAGTACTTC. As protein: CAGGKRAEDFPYEQYF.

The genes are TRBV7-9 and TRBJ2-1, with 11 bases matching TRBD2. The germline gives CDR1 SEHNR, CDR2 FQNEAQ (reference sequence). V lost 4 bases, J lost 5 bases, and 7 bases stayed unmatched. CDR3 length: 16 residues. CDR3: CASSYRLAGTDNEQFF. For the CDR3, the DNA is TGTGCCAGCAGCTATAGACTAGCGGGAACTGACAATGAGCAGTTCTTC.

The genes are TRBV7-2 and TRBJ2-1; 9 bases map to TRBD2. The CDR3 is 13 residues long. Per the germline V gene, CDR1 is SGHTA and CDR2 is FQGNSA. Unmatched junction bases numbered 3, after V lost 5 bases and J lost 7 bases. In DNA form, the CDR3 reads TGTGCCAGCAGCCGCGGGAGGGAGAATGAGCAGTTCTTC. Translating gives CASSRGRENEQFF.

The chain links TRBV25-1 to TRBJ1-6; D not resolved. This CDR3 spans 13 amino acids. V was cut by 3 bases and J by 6 bases, with 6 bases left in between. Germline-derived CDR1 and CDR2 are MGHDK and SYGVNS. CDR3 DNA sequence: TGTGCCAGCAGTGACCGTGTTAATTCACCCCTCCACTTT. Its protein is CASSDRVNSPLHF.

V is TRBV9 and J is TRBJ2-1; D ambiguous. The CDR3 contains 16 residues. With 0 bases removed from V and 5 bases from J, the gap between germline ends came to 15 bases. The germline CDR1 and CDR2 sequences are SGDLS and YYNGEE. The CDR3 bases are TGTGCCAGCAGCGTAGCTAGAACGTTAAAAGACAATGAGCAGTTCTTC. It encodes CASSVARTLKDNEQFF. The whole variable domain, filled in from reference TRBV9 and TRBJ2-1, reads DSGVTQTPKHLITATGQRVTLRCSPRSGDLSVYWYQQSLDQGLQFLIQYYNGEERAKGNILERFSAQQFPDLHSELNLSSLELGDSALYFCASSVARTLKDNEQFFGPGTRLTVL.

For the CDR3, the DNA is TGTGCCAGCAGGATACTCAGGGAAAGGGACACTGAAGCTTTCTTT. Translation: CASRILRERDTEAFF. V gene TRBV5-4 combines with J gene TRBJ1-1; weak D call: TRBD1 (5 bases). Trimming removed 5 bases at V and 3 bases at J, with 17 bases between. Germline CDR1 reads SGHNT; CDR2 reads YYREEE (reference sequence). The CDR3 runs to 15 residues.

The J gene is TRBJ1-6, the V gene TRBV2; 9 bases agree with TRBD1. Unmatched junction bases numbered 5, after V lost 5 bases and J lost 0 bases. This CDR3 is built from 17 residues. Germline V gives CDR1 SNHLY, CDR2 FYNNEI. CDR3 loop: CASSWDRVSSYNSPLHF. The CDR3 DNA is TGTGCCAGCAGTTGGGACAGGGTGAGCTCCTATAATTCACCCCTCCACTTT. The full variable domain, rest sourced from reference TRBV2 and TRBJ1-6, is EPEVTQTPSHQVTQMGQEVILRCVPISNHLYFYWYRQILGQKVEFLVSFYNNEISEKSEIFDDQFSVERPDGSNFTLKIRSTKLEDSAMYFCASSWDRVSSYNSPLHFGNGTRLTVT.

There are a few counts of this clone. This chain connects TRBV7-3 to TRBJ2-2; TRBD2 aligns across 8 bases. Germline CDR1 reads SGHTA; CDR2 reads FQGTGA. V trimming: 2 bases; J trimming: 4 bases; junction bases outside the gene matches: 0. The CDR3 contains 14 residues. The CDR3 here is CASSLRGGTGELFF. The CDR3 DNA follows: TGTGCCAGCAGCTTACGGGGGGGCACCGGGGAGCTGTTTTTT.

The gene calls are TRBV6-6 and TRBJ1-5; 7 nucleotides align to TRBD1. Per germline, CDR1 MNHNY and CDR2 SVGAGI (reference sequence). CDR3 length equals 16 residues. V gave up 1 base and J gave up 2 bases; unmatched junction bases: 5. CDR3 nucleotide sequence: TGTGCCAGCAGTTACTTCCCAGGGGGAGGCAATCAGCCCCAGCATTTT. Its translation: CASSYFPGGGNQPQHF.

The rearrangement links TRBV9 to TRBJ2-1, with 9 bases identical to TRBD2. Per the germline V gene, CDR1 is SGDLS and CDR2 is YYNGEE. V was clipped by 2 bases and J by 1 base; unmatched bases: 13. The CDR3 spans 19 residues. Here the CDR3 reads CASSVGVAGASRSYNEQFF. The CDR3 DNA sequence: TGTGCCAGCAGCGTTGGAGTAGCGGGGGCCTCACGATCCTACAATGAGCAGTTCTTC.

V is TRBV30 and J is TRBJ2-3; the D gene is possibly TRBD2 (6 bases). The germline gives CDR1 GTSNPN, CDR2 SVGIG (reference sequence). Trimming took 3 bases from V and 6 from J, leaving 19 bases between them. This CDR3 is built from 15 residues. Here the CDR3 reads CAWSTGTGAPDTQYF. The CDR3 bases are TGTGCCTGGAGCACCGGGACTGGGGCACCGGATACGCAGTATTTT.

This chain connects TRBV6-5 to TRBJ1-1; D is perhaps TRBD1 (5 bases). From germline, CDR1 is MNHEY and CDR2 SVGAGI. V was pared by 6 bases and J by 8 bases, with 16 bases between. The CDR3 is made up of 13 amino acids. In DNA, the CDR3 is TGTGCCAGCAGAAGAAAAGAACAGGAGGAAGCTTTCTTT. It is translated as CASRRKEQEEAFF.

This chain links TRBV11-3 with TRBJ2-1; 10 bases line up with TRBD1. V shed 7 bases, J shed 6 bases, and the junction held 3 bases outside the gene matches. CDR3 size: 13 residues. CDR1 is SGHNT and CDR2 is YENEEA in the germline V gene. CDR3 nucleotide sequence: TGTGCCAGCATTTGGACAGGGGGCAATGAGCAGTTCTTC. Translating it yields CASIWTGGNEQFF.